One and the same sample provided the 15 T cell receptor beta chains below, sequenced in a study of blood T cell repertoires in COVID-19. The data were produced by immunoSEQ multiplex PCR, yet TCRdb's version contains in-frame clones alone and is incomplete. The sample contains 200,000 to 250,000 clones, 80% to 90% of which appear only once. The sample taken for sequencing was PBMCs or T cells enriched from blood (not recorded which). These receptors came from a woman between 40 and 55 years old who had been exposed to COVID-19.

The V and J genes are TRBV5-8 and TRBJ2-7, with a possible D match to TRBD1 (6 bases). V gave up 5 bases and J gave up 1 base, with 25 bases separating them. Looked up from germline, CDR1 is SGHTS and CDR2 is YDEGEE. The CDR3 spans 18 residues. CDR3 nucleotide sequence: TGTGCCAGCAGTATGTTGACGACCTACTTACAGGGTTCCTACGAGCAGTACTTC. Protein sequence: CASSMLTTYLQGSYEQYF.

The chain is built from TRBV19 and TRBJ2-3; 9 bases match TRBD2. The CDR3 spans 13 residues. CDR1 LNHDA and CDR2 SQIVND come from the germline V gene (reference sequence). With V trimmed by 8 bases and J by 6 bases, 6 bases remained unmatched. The CDR3 DNA follows: TGTGCCAGTCGGCGGGGGGGCCGGGATACGCAGTATTTT. Amino acids: CASRRGGRDTQYF.

The genes are TRBV6-5 and TRBJ2-7; 7 bases are a match to TRBD1. Germline CDR1 is MNHEY and CDR2 is SVGAGI. This CDR3 region has 12 residues. V shed 6 bases, J shed 6 bases, and the junction held 5 bases outside the gene matches. The CDR3 DNA reads as TGTGCCAGCAGCCCCGGGACAGCCGAGCAGTACTTC. This sequence encodes CASSPGTAEQYF.

This clone was counted ten times or more. The V and J genes are TRBV27 and TRBJ2-7; 7 bases agree with TRBD2. The ends lost 3 bases at V and 0 bases at J; junction bases unmatched: 5. The length of the CDR3 is 15 residues. Germline V lookup: CDR1 MNHEY, CDR2 SMNVEV (reference sequence). In DNA, the CDR3 is TGTGCCAGCAGTTTCGAGCGGGGCGACTCCTACGAGCAGTACTTC. Translating it yields CASSFERGDSYEQYF.

The genes are TRBV14 and TRBJ2-7; D gene ambiguous. In germline, CDR1 is SGHDN, CDR2 FVKESK. V lost 3 bases to trimming and J lost 1 base, with 13 bases between them. This CDR3 is built from 15 residues. As DNA, the CDR3 is TGTGCCAGCAGCCACCGCCGGAGCCTTTCCTACGAGCAGTACTTC. Protein sequence: CASSHRRSLSYEQYF.

The chain combines TRBV9 with TRBJ1-2, with 11 bases identical to TRBD1. Germline lookup yields CDR1 SGDLS and CDR2 YYNGEE. This CDR3 is 17 amino acids long. The junction had 12 bases not matched to a gene; V was cut back by 4 bases and J by 4 bases. CDR3 region: CASSPRGGTGGGYGYTF. The CDR3, as DNA: TGTGCCAGCAGCCCCAGGGGTGGGACAGGGGGAGGCTATGGCTACACCTTC.

The V gene is TRBV29-1, the J gene TRBJ2-2; TRBD1 matches 7 bases. V shed 6 bases, J shed 7 bases, and the junction held 5 bases outside the gene matches. The CDR3 has 12 residues. The V gene's germline CDR1 is SQVTM and CDR2 ANQGSEA. CDR3 amino acids: CSVRGLDGELFF. CDR3 bases: TGCAGCGTGAGGGGGCTGGACGGGGAGCTGTTTTTT.

The J gene is TRBJ1-6, the V gene TRBV3-1 (or the pseudogene TRBV3-2); D is uncertain. The CDR3 covers 17 residues. Trimming left V 1 base short and J 7 bases short, with 17 bases between. Looked up from germline, CDR1 is LGHDT and CDR2 is YNNKEL (reference sequence). The CDR3 nucleotides are TGTGCCAGCAGCCAAGGGAGGAGGACCTATCCCAATTCACCCCTCCACTTT. Translating it yields CASSQGRRTYPNSPLHF.

The CDR3: CAISGGSGALSNTEAFF. CDR3 in DNA: TGTGCCATCAGTGGGGGGTCAGGGGCCCTGTCGAACACTGAAGCTTTCTTT. The chain carries TRBV10-3 and TRBJ1-1, with D possibly being TRBD1 (6 bases). Germline-derived CDR1 and CDR2 are ENHRY and SYGVKD. With 4 bases removed from V and 1 base from J, the gap between germline ends came to 19 bases. This CDR3 has 17 residues.

The chain carries TRBV7-8 and TRBJ1-1; weak D call: TRBD1 (6 bases). The CDR3 spans 13 residues. V lost 5 bases and J lost 7, with 14 bases in between. CDR1 is SGHVS, CDR2 FQNEAQ, per germline. CDR3 amino acids: CASSPQLQGEAFF. The CDR3 nucleotides read TGTGCCAGCAGCCCCCAGTTACAGGGTGAAGCTTTCTTT.

The V and J genes are TRBV18 and TRBJ1-4, with 7 bases fitting TRBD1. The CDR3 extends over 13 amino acids. J gave up 3 bases and V 8 bases, and 3 bases lay outside the gene matches. Germline-derived CDR1 and CDR2 are KGHSH and LQKENI. For the CDR3, the DNA is TGTGCCAGCCACAGGGGAGCTAATGAAAAACTGTTTTTT. Its translation: CASHRGANEKLFF. Drawing the rest from reference TRBV18 and TRBJ1-4, the complete variable domain is NAGVMQNPRHLVRRRGQEARLRCSPMKGHSHVYWYRQLPEEGLKFMVYLQKENIIDESGMPKERFSAEFPKEGPSILRIQQVVRGDSAAYFCASHRGANEKLFFGSGTQLSVL.

The V and J genes are TRBV6-5 and TRBJ2-2; TRBD2 is a possible D gene (5 bases). The V gene's germline CDR1 is MNHEY and CDR2 SVGAGI. Trimming removed 7 bases from V and 5 bases from J, with 17 bases in between. This CDR3 has 15 amino acids. The CDR3 loop reads CASTTTGRRTGELFF. The CDR3 coding sequence is TGTGCCAGCACCACTACGGGGAGACGAACCGGGGAGCTGTTTTTT.

This chain links TRBV18 with TRBJ1-1; D unclear. This CDR3 has 16 amino acids. Trimming stripped 0 bases from V and 1 base from J, with 12 bases between. CDR1 and CDR2 from the germline V gene are KGHSH and LQKENI. The CDR3 here is CASSPPGSGANTEAFF. CDR3 sequence (DNA): TGTGCCAGCTCACCACCCGGGTCTGGAGCGAACACTGAAGCTTTCTTT.

The gene calls are TRBV15 and TRBJ1-3, with D hard to call. Germline V CDR1 and CDR2: LNHNV, YYDKDF (reference sequence). The CDR3 runs to 14 residues. V gave up 0 bases and J gave up 7 bases, with 10 bases separating them. The CDR3 spells CATSREGGPNTIYF. The CDR3 coding sequence is TGTGCCACCAGCAGAGAGGGAGGGCCGAACACCATATATTTT.

The table lists this clone with a count of one. CDR3 residues: CASSVGVAGQGAYEQYF. The CDR3 bases are TGTGCCAGCAGCGTAGGGGTCGCGGGACAGGGTGCCTACGAGCAGTACTTC. The chain employs TRBV9 and TRBJ2-7; 9 positions match TRBD1. J was trimmed by 2 bases and V by 0 bases; bases with no gene match: 9. CDR1 and CDR2 (germline): SGDLS, YYNGEE. This CDR3 region has 17 residues.